This T cell receptor (beta chain) is drawn from a study of T cells of healthy individuals. Germline CDR1 and CDR2: MGHDK and SYGVNS. J gave up 7 bases and V 6 bases, and 8 bases lay outside the gene matches. CDR3 length equals 14 residues. TCRdb reanalysed the 5' RACE reads using MiXCR and keeps one entry per CDR3 protein. The sample has tens of thousands of distinct CDR3 sequences; around 15% are singletons. The chain links TRBV25-1 to TRBJ1-2; TRBD1 aligns across 10 bases. This receptor was obtained from a human donor in good health. The CDR3 protein is CASRPSGQGGGYTF. As DNA, the CDR3 is TGTGCCAGCAGGCCTTCAGGACAGGGGGGTGGCTACACCTTC.